A selection of T cell receptor beta chains follows, all from one sample in a study of early T cells in non-severe SARS-CoV-2 infection. One entry per CDR3 protein results from TCRdb running MiXCR on the 5' RACE reads. The sample records about 98,000 distinct CDR3 sequences, 11% being singletons. Material for sequencing was whole blood. These receptors originate from an adult who was a healthcare worker with PCR-confirmed SARS-CoV-2 infection or an uninfected control (not recorded which). The conserved cysteine and the conserved F or W are not part of the CDR3 here.

CDR3: ASSVDREFRKTLEANYGYT
V: TRBV2
J: TRBJ1-2

CDR3: ASTTGRQPQH
V: TRBV6-5
J: TRBJ1-5

CDR3: ASSVQDSYNEQF
V: TRBV2
J: TRBJ2-1

CDR3: ASSFRSGIPY
V: TRBV27
J: TRBJ2-7

CDR3: ASSRIPRGVSNTEAF
V: TRBV3-1
J: TRBJ1-1

CDR3: ASSFGRGPLH
V: TRBV7-9
J: TRBJ1-6

CDR3: ASSAPGPEQF
V: TRBV19
J: TRBJ2-1

CDR3: ASSPRGRTGNEQY
V: TRBV7-9
J: TRBJ2-7

CDR3: ASSLGGFLDTQY
V: TRBV7-2
J: TRBJ2-3

CDR3: ASSLRTGDGQY
V: TRBV27
J: TRBJ2-7

CDR3: ASSFGVEAF
V: TRBV12-3/TRBV12-4
J: TRBJ1-1

CDR3: ASSLSVAEADTQY
V: TRBV7-9
J: TRBJ2-3

CDR3: SAPAPTGLGHEQY
V: TRBV20-1
J: TRBJ2-7

CDR3: AISEDRGNYNSPLH
V: TRBV10-3
J: TRBJ1-6

CDR3: ASGSDRASRPQH
V: TRBV13
J: TRBJ1-5

CDR3: ASSSRDREDEQY
V: TRBV5-1
J: TRBJ2-7

CDR3: ASSAIERAGETQY
V: TRBV21-1
J: TRBJ2-5

CDR3: SAGGGNQETQY
V: TRBV20-1
J: TRBJ2-5

CDR3: ATSRLPPITSGRADTQY
V: TRBV15
J: TRBJ2-3

CDR3: ASSLALGGTEAF
V: TRBV7-9
J: TRBJ1-1

CDR3: ASRLSSGSNSPLH
V: TRBV12-3/TRBV12-4
J: TRBJ1-6

CDR3: ASTVGDGVYEQY
V: TRBV9
J: TRBJ2-7

CDR3: ASRRGGAGANVLT
V: TRBV7-2
J: TRBJ2-6

CDR3: ASGTGGSTDTQY
V: TRBV28
J: TRBJ2-3

CDR3: ASSPLAGGGNEQF
V: TRBV28
J: TRBJ2-1

CDR3: ASGTDRTGPEAF
V: TRBV7-9
J: TRBJ1-1

CDR3: ASSSTSGGYEQY
V: TRBV7-2
J: TRBJ2-7

CDR3: AWSNIIGTAQY
V: TRBV30
J: TRBJ2-3

CDR3: ASSERAYYEQY
V: TRBV6-1
J: TRBJ2-7

CDR3: ASSDRGVYGYT
V: TRBV12-3/TRBV12-4
J: TRBJ1-2

CDR3: ASSGDSDEQY
V: TRBV5-1
J: TRBJ2-7

CDR3: ASRQQGVTEAF
V: TRBV28
J: TRBJ1-1

CDR3: AIRHDGHSYNEQF
V: TRBV10-3
J: TRBJ2-1

CDR3: ASSPEEGQPQH
V: TRBV19
J: TRBJ1-5

CDR3: SARTQYEQC
V: TRBV20-1
J: TRBJ2-7

CDR3: SVRRAPNTEAF
V: TRBV29-1
J: TRBJ1-1

CDR3: ASSPSGQNVNTGELF
V: TRBV18
J: TRBJ2-2

CDR3: ASRYRPVSSYEQY
V: TRBV6-5
J: TRBJ2-7

CDR3: ASSLVQRLPETQY
V: TRBV11-2
J: TRBJ2-5

CDR3: ASSQVQGESPLH
V: TRBV3-1
J: TRBJ1-6

CDR3: ASSLDGVTSPLH
V: TRBV7-9
J: TRBJ1-6

CDR3: ASSLRWAGSAF
V: TRBV7-2
J: TRBJ1-1

CDR3: ASSLESSNYGYT
V: TRBV5-1
J: TRBJ1-2

CDR3: ASSSGLAGGLTPSTDTQY
V: TRBV11-3
J: TRBJ2-3

CDR3: ASSLRPNAYNEQF
V: TRBV7-2
J: TRBJ2-1

CDR3: ASSQVPGPPFNEQY
V: TRBV7-9
J: TRBJ2-7

CDR3: ASSYTAGSLNQPQH
V: TRBV7-8
J: TRBJ1-5

CDR3: ASSLGTTDTQY
V: TRBV7-9
J: TRBJ2-3

CDR3: ASSRTGNNQPQH
V: TRBV6-2/TRBV6-3
J: TRBJ1-5

CDR3: SVRNAANYGYT
V: TRBV29-1
J: TRBJ1-2

CDR3: ASSLAAGDGQF
V: TRBV11-2
J: TRBJ2-1

CDR3: ASSWTSQETQY
V: TRBV12-3/TRBV12-4
J: TRBJ2-5

CDR3: ASSLGTGEQY
V: TRBV5-4
J: TRBJ2-7

CDR3: ASTRQGARITEAF
V: TRBV25-1
J: TRBJ1-1